What follows are 2 T cell receptor beta chains derived from one specimen sequenced in a study of CD8+ T cells in alopecia areata. cDNA prepared by RNA extraction and subsequent reverse transcription served as the template for sequencing. Profiled with immunoSEQ multiplex PCR; TCRdb holds only in-frame clones, not every one. The data show 70,000 to 95,000 clones, just over 50% seen once. The sample taken for sequencing was NKG2D-high CD8+ T cells sorted from blood. Every receptor here comes from a human donor with alopecia areata.

The chain has TRBV5-1 and TRBJ2-5; TRBD2 agrees at 9 bases. The CDR3 length is 15 residues. From germline, CDR1 is SGHRS and CDR2 YFSETQ. V was clipped by 4 bases and J by 5 bases; unmatched bases: 9. CDR3 residues: CASSPRGGPPETQYF. CDR3 coding DNA: TGCGCCAGCAGCCCGCGGGGGGGACCTCCCGAGACCCAGTACTTC. The variable domain in full, with the rest retrieved from reference TRBV5-1 and TRBJ2-5, is KAGVTQTPRYLIKTRGQQVTLSCSPISGHRSVSWYQQTPGQGLQFLFEYFSETQRNKGNFPGRFSGRQFSNSRSEMNVSTLELGDSALYLCASSPRGGPPETQYFGPGTRLLVL.

The rearrangement links TRBV29-1 to TRBJ2-1; 7 positions match TRBD1. The junction had 5 bases not matched to a gene; V was cut back by 3 bases and J by 9 bases. Looked up from germline, CDR1 is SQVTM and CDR2 is ANQGSEA. CDR3 length: 12 amino acids. The chain's CDR3 is CSVDGTASEQFF. The CDR3 DNA follows: TGCAGCGTTGACGGGACAGCCAGTGAGCAGTTCTTC.